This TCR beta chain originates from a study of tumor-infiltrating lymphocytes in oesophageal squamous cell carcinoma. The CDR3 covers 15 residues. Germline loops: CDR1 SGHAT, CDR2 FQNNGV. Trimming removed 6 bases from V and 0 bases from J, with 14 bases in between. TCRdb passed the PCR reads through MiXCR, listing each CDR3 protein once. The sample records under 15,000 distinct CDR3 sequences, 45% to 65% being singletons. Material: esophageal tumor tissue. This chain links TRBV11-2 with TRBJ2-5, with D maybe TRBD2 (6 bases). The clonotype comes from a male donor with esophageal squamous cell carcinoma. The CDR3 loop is CASSRFWRDQETQYF. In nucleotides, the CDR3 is TGTGCCAGCAGTAGGTTTTGGAGGGACCAAGAGACCCAGTACTTC.